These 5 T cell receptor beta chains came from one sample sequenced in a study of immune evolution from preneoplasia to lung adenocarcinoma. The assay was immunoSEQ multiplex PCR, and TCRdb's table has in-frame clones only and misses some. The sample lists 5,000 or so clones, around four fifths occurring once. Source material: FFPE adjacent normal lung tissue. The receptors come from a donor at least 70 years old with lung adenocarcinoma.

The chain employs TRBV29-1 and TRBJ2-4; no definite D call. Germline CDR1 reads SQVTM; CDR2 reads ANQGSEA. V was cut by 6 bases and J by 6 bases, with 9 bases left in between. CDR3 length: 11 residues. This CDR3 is CSVDSGNIQYF. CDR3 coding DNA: TGCAGCGTCGATTCGGGAAACATTCAGTACTTC.

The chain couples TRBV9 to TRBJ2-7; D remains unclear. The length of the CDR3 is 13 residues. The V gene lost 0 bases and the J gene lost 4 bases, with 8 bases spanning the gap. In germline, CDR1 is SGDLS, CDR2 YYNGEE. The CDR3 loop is CASSVGSHYEQYF. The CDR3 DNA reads TGTGCCAGCAGCGTAGGGTCGCATTACGAGCAGTACTTC.

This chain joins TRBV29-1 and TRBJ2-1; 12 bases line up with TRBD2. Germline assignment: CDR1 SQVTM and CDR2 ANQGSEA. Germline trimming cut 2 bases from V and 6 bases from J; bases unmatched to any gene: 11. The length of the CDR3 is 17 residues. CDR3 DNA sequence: TGCAGCGTTGAATTGCTAGCGGGAGGGCCCTCCGCCAATGAGCAGTTCTTC. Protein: CSVELLAGGPSANEQFF.

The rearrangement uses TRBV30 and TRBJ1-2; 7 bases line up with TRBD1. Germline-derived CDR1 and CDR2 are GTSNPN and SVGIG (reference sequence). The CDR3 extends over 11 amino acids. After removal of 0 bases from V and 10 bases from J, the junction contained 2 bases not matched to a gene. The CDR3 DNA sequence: TGTGCCTGGAGTGTAACAGGGGCCTACACCTTC. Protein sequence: CAWSVTGAYTF.

The CDR3: CASSLKGARVATNEKLFF. The CDR3 DNA reads as TGTGCCAGCAGCTTAAAGGGGGCGAGGGTTGCAACTAATGAAAAACTGTTTTTT. The chain carries TRBV11-2 and TRBJ1-4; 7 bases are a match to TRBD1. The CDR3 has 18 amino acids. J was trimmed by 0 bases and V by 2 bases; bases with no gene match: 9. Germline lookup yields CDR1 SGHAT and CDR2 FQNNGV.